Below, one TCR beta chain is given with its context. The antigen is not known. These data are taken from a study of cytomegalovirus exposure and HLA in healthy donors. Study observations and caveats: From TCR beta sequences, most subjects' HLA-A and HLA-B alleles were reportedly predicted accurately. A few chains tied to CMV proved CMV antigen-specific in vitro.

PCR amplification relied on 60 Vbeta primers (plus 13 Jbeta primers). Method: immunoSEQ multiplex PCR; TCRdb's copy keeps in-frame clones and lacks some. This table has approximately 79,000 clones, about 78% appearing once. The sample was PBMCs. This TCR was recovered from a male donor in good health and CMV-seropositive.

CDR3 sequence reads: CASSVWGTGQETQYF. CDR3 in DNA: TGTGCCAGCAGCGTTTGGGGGACAGGGCAAGAGACCCAGTACTTC. V is TRBV9 and J is TRBJ2-5; the match to TRBD1 covers 9 bases. The germline gives CDR1 SGDLS, CDR2 YYNGEE. This CDR3 comprises 15 residues. Germline trimming cut 2 bases from V and 2 bases from J; bases unmatched to any gene: 4.